This T cell receptor (beta chain) was profiled in a study of T cell clonotyping in hematopoietic cell transplantation. Whole-study context: Recipients' pretransplant samples followed cytoreduction. Study observations and caveats: Recipient TCR diversity dropped after transplant; expanded clonotypes rose from day 30 to 180. Without cell sorting, CD4 versus CD8 contributions remain unresolved. Higher Inverse Simpson Index values in graft donor and pretransplant recipient predicted broader posttransplant TCR diversity.

Time point specified: recipient sample about 28 days before transplant, after cytoreduction. Worth noting for this clone: Its target is unknown.

Clones were read by immunoSEQ multiplex PCR, and TCRdb kept only the in-frame ones, dropping some. Here the sample spans some 9,400 clones, about 90% being singletons. V was cut by 5 bases and J by 0 bases, with 10 bases left in between. The CDR3 loop spans 14 amino acids. CDR1 is SGHTA and CDR2 is FQGNSA in the germline V gene. This sequence was found in a woman aged 60-70 years with acute myeloid leukemia. Some clones in this sample may be carry-over from other donors' samples. The starting material was peripheral blood mononuclear cells, obtained before stem cell transplant. The V gene is TRBV7-2, the J gene TRBJ1-1, with D possibly TRBD1 on 6 matching bases. This CDR3 reads CASSIQGMNTEAFF. The CDR3 nucleotides read TGTGCCAGCAGCATACAGGGCATGAACACTGAAGCTTTCTTT.